The clone carrying this T cell receptor beta chain has just one count. The sample is drawn from a study of T cell clones after liver transplantation. Data came from immunoSEQ multiplex PCR; TCRdb stores just in-frame clones and leaves some out. This table has some 61,000 clones, about 70% appearing once. The CDR3 is 15 amino acids. J gave up 2 bases and V 6 bases, and 2 bases lay outside the gene matches. CDR1 is MNHNS, CDR2 SASEGT, per germline. This TCR derives from a human patient who received a liver transplant. Some T cells may originate from the graft donor. This chain uses TRBV6-1 with TRBJ2-3, with 13 bases that match TRBD2. This material consisted of CD4+ T cells from blood, taken at the 22-month timepoint. The CDR3, as DNA: TGTGCCAGCAGGGGACTAGCGGGGTCCACAGATACGCAGTATTTT. Translation: CASRGLAGSTDTQYF.